The text below deals with one T cell receptor (beta chain). The entry originates in a study of blood T cell repertoires in COVID-19. Study-level information: Samples representing acute and convalescent COVID-19 were sourced from the United States, Italy and Spain. From T cells, B-cell-depleted T cells, or PBMCs came the material, which was cDNA or gDNA.

V was clipped by 3 bases and J by 6 bases, with 9 bases between them. This CDR3 comprises 13 residues. Germline V gene lookup returns CDR1 KGHSH and CDR2 LQKENI. Authors' data handling: Amplification with reference gene primers provided the estimates of nucleated cell counts. The protocol was immunoSEQ multiplex PCR, while the TCRdb copy is restricted to in-frame clones and leaves out a portion. The DNA gave D and trimming, while V, J and clone size come from that table. The profile shows about 240,000 clones, around 85% of them singletons. The specimen was peripheral blood. This chain connects TRBV18 to TRBJ2-1, with D perhaps matching TRBD1 (6 bases). This TCR was recovered from a man between 60 and 70 years old with acute or convalescent COVID-19. Here the CDR3 reads CASSPGAVNEQFF. The CDR3 coding sequence is TGTGCCAGCTCACCGGGGGCTGTCAATGAGCAGTTCTTC.